The entry below describes one TCR beta chain. Its specificity is not known. The treatment is: oral pan-JAK inhibitor, 5-10 mg twice daily. These data belong to a study of CD8+ T cells in alopecia areata. Findings and caveats of the study: Persistence during tofacitinib was seen for many expanded lesional clones in scalp and blood. Scalp samples also contribute reads from the resident alphabeta T cells found in normal skin. Affected lesional scalp, above all in alopecia totalis/universalis, was more clonal than normal scalp.

RNA extraction and reverse transcription yielded cDNA as sequencing template. Data came from immunoSEQ multiplex PCR; TCRdb stores just in-frame clones and leaves some out. The sample has over 100,000 clones, around 53% seen once. Sequenced here: CD4+ T cells sorted from blood, sampled at week 4, from a patient treated with tofacitinib. The receptor's source is a human donor with alopecia areata.

As DNA, the CDR3 is TGCGCCAGCAGCCCTCACGGCCTTAAAGGGGCCAAGAACTATGGCTACACCTTC. Its protein is CASSPHGLKGAKNYGYTF. The chain uses TRBV5-1 and TRBJ1-2; possible D gene TRBD1, 5 bases. The germline V and J ends were trimmed by 4 bases and 2 bases, with 24 bases remaining between them. The CDR3 spans 18 residues. Per the germline V gene, CDR1 is SGHRS and CDR2 is YFSETQ.